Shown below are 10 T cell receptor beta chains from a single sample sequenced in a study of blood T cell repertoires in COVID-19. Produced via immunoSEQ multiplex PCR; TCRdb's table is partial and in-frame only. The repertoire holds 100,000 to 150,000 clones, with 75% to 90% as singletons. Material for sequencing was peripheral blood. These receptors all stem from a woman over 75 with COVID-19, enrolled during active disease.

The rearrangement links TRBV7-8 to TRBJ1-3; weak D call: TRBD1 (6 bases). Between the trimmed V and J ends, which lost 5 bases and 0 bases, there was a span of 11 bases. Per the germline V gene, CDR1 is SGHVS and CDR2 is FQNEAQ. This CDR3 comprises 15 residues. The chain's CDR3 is CASSVDRRSGNTIYF. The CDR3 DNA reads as TGTGCCAGCAGCGTCGACAGGCGCTCTGGAAACACCATATATTTT. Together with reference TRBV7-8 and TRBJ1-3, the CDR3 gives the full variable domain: GAGVSQSPRYKVAKRGQDVALRCDPISGHVSLFWYQQALGQGPEFLTYFQNEAQLDKSGLPSDRFFAERPEGSVSTLKIQRTQQEDSAVYLCASSVDRRSGNTIYFGEGSWLTVV.

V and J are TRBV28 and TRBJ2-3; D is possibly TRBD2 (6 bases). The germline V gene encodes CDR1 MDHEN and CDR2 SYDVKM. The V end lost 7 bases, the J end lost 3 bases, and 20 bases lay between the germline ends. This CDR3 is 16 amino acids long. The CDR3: CASTRRGRGRTDTQYF. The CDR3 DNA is TGTGCCAGCACGCGGCGGGGAAGGGGCCGGACAGATACGCAGTATTTT.

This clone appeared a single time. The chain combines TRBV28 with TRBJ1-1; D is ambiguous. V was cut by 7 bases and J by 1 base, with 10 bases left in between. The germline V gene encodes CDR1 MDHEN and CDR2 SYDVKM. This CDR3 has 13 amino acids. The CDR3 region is CASKEEKNTEAFF. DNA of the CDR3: TGTGCCAGCAAAGAAGAGAAGAACACTGAAGCTTTCTTT.

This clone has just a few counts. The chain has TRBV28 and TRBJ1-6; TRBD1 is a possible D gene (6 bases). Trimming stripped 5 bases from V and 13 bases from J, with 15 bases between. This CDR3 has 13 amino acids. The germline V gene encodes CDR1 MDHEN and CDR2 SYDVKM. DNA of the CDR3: TGTGCCAGCAGTCGAACACAGGGAGGGCCCCTCCACTTT. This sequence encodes CASSRTQGGPLHF.

In DNA, the CDR3 is TGTGCCAGCAGGATACAGGGAAAGCTGAATGAGCAGTTCTTC. This encodes CASRIQGKLNEQFF. The chain joins TRBV27 to TRBJ2-1; perhaps TRBD1 as D (6 bases). CDR1 and CDR2 (germline): MNHEY, SMNVEV (reference sequence). This CDR3 is 14 amino acids long. The germline V and J ends were trimmed by 6 bases and 7 bases, with 16 bases remaining between them.

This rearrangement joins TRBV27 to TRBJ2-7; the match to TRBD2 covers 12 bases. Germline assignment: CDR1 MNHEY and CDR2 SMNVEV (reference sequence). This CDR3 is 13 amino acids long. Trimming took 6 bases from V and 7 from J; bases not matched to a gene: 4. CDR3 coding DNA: TGTGCCAGCAGGACTAGCGGGAGTTTGGAGCAGTACTTC. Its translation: CASRTSGSLEQYF.

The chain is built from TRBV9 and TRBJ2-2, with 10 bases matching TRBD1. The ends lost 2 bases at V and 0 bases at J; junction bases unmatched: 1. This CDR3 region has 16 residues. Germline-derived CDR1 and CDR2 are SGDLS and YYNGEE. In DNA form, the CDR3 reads TGTGCCAGCAGCGTCGGACAGGGGGCGAACACCGGGGAGCTGTTTTTT. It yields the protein CASSVGQGANTGELFF.

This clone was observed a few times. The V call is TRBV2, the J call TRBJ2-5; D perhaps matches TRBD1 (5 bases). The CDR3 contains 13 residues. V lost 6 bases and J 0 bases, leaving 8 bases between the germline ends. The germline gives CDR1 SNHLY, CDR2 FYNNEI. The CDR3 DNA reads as TGTGCCAGCAGGGGGCGATACCAAGAGACCCAGTACTTC. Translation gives CASRGRYQETQYF. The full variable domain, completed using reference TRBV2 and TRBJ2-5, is EPEVTQTPSHQVTQMGQEVILRCVPISNHLYFYWYRQILGQKVEFLVSFYNNEISEKSEIFDDQFSVERPDGSNFTLKIRSTKLEDSAMYFCASRGRYQETQYFGPGTRLLVL.

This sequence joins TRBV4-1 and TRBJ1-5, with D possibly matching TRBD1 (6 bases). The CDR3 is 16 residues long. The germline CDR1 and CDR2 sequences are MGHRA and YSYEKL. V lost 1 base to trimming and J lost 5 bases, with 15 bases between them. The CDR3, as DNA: TGCGCCAGCAGCCAAGTTGCTTTACAGGGCCATCAGCCCCAGCATTTT. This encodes CASSQVALQGHQPQHF.

CDR3: CASSQGSGNQPQHF. As DNA, the CDR3 is TGTGCCAGTTCCCAGGGATCGGGCAATCAGCCCCAGCATTTT. V gene TRBV6-5 combines with J gene TRBJ1-5; TRBD1 might be the D (5 bases). The germline CDR1 and CDR2 sequences are MNHEY and SVGAGI. CDR3 length: 14 residues. The V and J ends lost 9 bases and 2 bases respectively, with 14 bases between them.